A single sample is the source of the 29 T cell receptor beta chains below, sequenced in a study of shared clonotypes between healthy human individuals. Sequenced by immunoSEQ multiplex PCR; TCRdb stores in-frame clones only, minus some. The table includes some 2,000,000 clones, 90% to 95% detected once. Sequencing was done on a sample of naive CD4+ T cells sorted from blood. The subset was: CD45RA+ positively selected. Receptors were obtained from a man aged 18 to 29 in good health.

The V gene is TRBV6-6, the J gene TRBJ1-2; TRBD1 aligns across 7 bases. The V and J ends lost 1 base and 7 bases, in that order; junction bases with no gene match: 3. The germline gives CDR1 MNHNY, CDR2 SVGAGI (reference sequence). The CDR3 is 13 residues long. Written as DNA, the CDR3 is TGTGCCAGCAGTTACTTAGGGGGCGGTGGCTACACCTTC. This translates into CASSYLGGGGYTF.

CDR3 protein: CASSHDRTGSRFF. For the CDR3, the DNA is TGTGCCAGCAGTCACGATCGGACAGGTTCTCGGTTCTTC. The genes are TRBV2 and TRBJ2-1; TRBD1 matches at 7 bases. J was trimmed by 15 bases and V by 5 bases; bases with no gene match: 13. CDR1 and CDR2 from the germline V gene are SNHLY and FYNNEI. CDR3 length equals 13 residues.

This clone was seen once. The chain recombines TRBV6-1 with TRBJ1-5; a weak D match, TRBD1 (5 bases). From germline, CDR1 is MNHNS and CDR2 SASEGT. The CDR3 has 14 residues. V was clipped by 9 bases and J by 6 bases, with 18 bases between them. The CDR3 loop is CASTHPGPGQPQHF. The CDR3 DNA sequence: TGTGCCAGTACTCACCCAGGGCCAGGTCAGCCCCAGCATTTT.

The rearrangement links TRBV7-6 to TRBJ1-4, with D uncertain. This CDR3 comprises 13 residues. V gave up 5 bases and J gave up 0 bases, with 4 bases separating them. Germline CDR1 reads SGHVS; CDR2 reads FNYEAQ. The CDR3 sequence is CASSGATNEKLFF. For the CDR3, the DNA is TGTGCCAGCAGCGGGGCAACTAATGAAAAACTGTTTTTT.

The gene calls are TRBV29-1 and TRBJ1-1, with unresolved D. The germline gives CDR1 SQVTM, CDR2 ANQGSEA. The CDR3 contains 11 residues. V was trimmed by 2 bases and J by 0 bases, leaving 1 base between them. The CDR3 is CSVELNTEAFF. CDR3 in DNA: TGCAGCGTTGAACTGAACACTGAAGCTTTCTTT. The full variable domain, completed using reference TRBV29-1 and TRBJ1-1, is SAVISQKPSRDICQRGTSLTIQCQVDSQVTMMFWYRQQPGQSLTLIATANQGSEATYESGFVIDKFPISRPNLTFSTLTVSNMSPEDSSIYLCSVELNTEAFFGQGTRLTVV.

On this clone itself: A single base separates this from a much larger clone, so it may be a read error. Other nucleotide sequences in the sample specify the same CDR3. The genes are TRBV6-5 and TRBJ2-7; D is unresolved. The CDR3 contains 11 residues. Germline CDR1 reads MNHEY; CDR2 reads SVGAGI. Trimming shortened V by 4 bases and J by 3 bases, and 4 bases separated the two germline ends. The CDR3 coding sequence is TGTGCCAGCAGTTCGATCTACGAGCAGTACTTC. Translation gives CASSSIYEQYF.

This sequence joins TRBV7-2 and TRBJ2-5; possibly TRBD1 or TRBD2 for D (5 bases each). Germline V gene lookup returns CDR1 SGHTA and CDR2 FQGNSA. V lost 3 bases and J 4 bases, leaving 12 bases between the germline ends. This CDR3 contains 14 residues. Here the CDR3 reads CASSFGALGETQYF. CDR3 coding DNA: TGTGCCAGCAGCTTCGGGGCCTTGGGAGAGACCCAGTACTTC.

The chain uses TRBV20-1 and TRBJ2-5; D is uncertain. Germline CDR1 is DFQATT and CDR2 is SNEGSKA (reference sequence). This CDR3 has 10 amino acids. Trimming removed 7 bases at V and 5 bases at J, with 8 bases between. CDR3: CSGLIETQYF. As DNA, the CDR3 is TGCAGTGGGCTAATTGAGACCCAGTACTTC.

J is TRBJ2-7 and V is TRBV7-8, with TRBD1 matching 8 bases. V lost 2 bases and J lost 4; bases outside the gene matches: 4. Germline V CDR1 and CDR2: SGHVS, FQNEAQ. This CDR3 has 14 amino acids. The DNA of the CDR3 is TGTGCCAGCAGCTTACGGACAGGGCATTACGAGCAGTACTTC. Amino acids: CASSLRTGHYEQYF.

Here the CDR3 reads CASSSPAPGRNTQYF. As DNA, the CDR3 is TGTGCCAGCAGCTCCCCGGCCCCTGGGCGGAATACGCAGTATTTT. The chain combines TRBV7-9 with TRBJ2-3, with D uncertain. The germline V gene has CDR1 SEHNR and CDR2 FQNEAQ (reference sequence). V lost 4 bases to trimming and J lost 7 bases, with 18 bases between them. CDR3 length: 15 amino acids.

V usage is TRBV7-2 and J usage is TRBJ1-5; weak D call: TRBD1 (6 bases). Deletions cut 3 bases from V and 7 bases from J, with 10 bases between. Looked up from germline, CDR1 is SGHTA and CDR2 is FQGNSA. CDR3 length: 13 residues. CDR3 amino acids: CASSFGGRQPQHF. The CDR3 region has the DNA TGTGCCAGCAGCTTTGGGGGGCGGCAGCCCCAGCATTTT.

The chain is built from TRBV5-5 and TRBJ2-7; D might be TRBD1 or TRBD2, each matching 5 bases. There are 14 residues in the CDR3. V gave up 10 bases and J gave up 0 bases, with 17 bases separating them. The germline CDR1 and CDR2 sequences are SGHKS and YYEKEE (reference sequence). The CDR3 loop is CARTGYRSSYEQYF. The CDR3 coding sequence is TGTGCCCGGACTGGCTACAGGAGCTCCTACGAGCAGTACTTC.

The chain combines TRBV5-4 with TRBJ1-6, with no clear D. The CDR3 runs to 14 residues. The germline V gene has CDR1 SGHNT and CDR2 YYREEE (reference sequence). Trimming removed 1 base at V and 6 bases at J, with 8 bases between. As DNA, the CDR3 is TGTGCCAGCAGCTTGTATGCCGGTAATTCACCCCTCCACTTT. Translating gives CASSLYAGNSPLHF.

The rearrangement links TRBV20-1 to TRBJ2-1; 7 nucleotides match TRBD1. Unmatched junction bases numbered 4, after V lost 7 bases and J lost 7 bases. CDR1 is DFQATT, CDR2 SNEGSKA, per germline (reference sequence). This CDR3 comprises 11 residues. CDR3 nucleotides: TGCAGTGTTTCCAGGGGGAATGAGCAGTTCTTC. Translated: CSVSRGNEQFF.

To note about this clone: This sample includes further DNA sequences coding for the same CDR3. The chain recombines TRBV7-9 with TRBJ1-2; D is perhaps TRBD1 (5 bases). Per germline, CDR1 SEHNR and CDR2 FQNEAQ (reference sequence). V lost 5 bases, J lost 0 bases, and 7 bases lay in between. The CDR3 is 13 amino acids. The CDR3, as DNA: TGTGCCAGCAGCCTGGACACTAACTATGGCTACACCTTC. Translation: CASSLDTNYGYTF.

The CDR3: CASSTQHRETQYF. The CDR3 DNA reads TGTGCCAGCAGCACCCAACACAGGGAGACCCAGTACTTC. The V call is TRBV7-9, the J call TRBJ2-5; D may be TRBD1 (5 bases). Trimming removed 5 bases at V and 5 bases at J, with 12 bases between. The CDR3 has 13 amino acids. Germline V gives CDR1 SEHNR, CDR2 FQNEAQ (reference sequence). Looking up the rest from reference TRBV7-9 and TRBJ2-5 gives the full variable domain: DTGVSQNPRHKITKRGQNVTFRCDPISEHNRLYWYRQTLGQGPEFLTYFQNEAQLEKSRLLSDRFSAERPKGSFSTLEIQRTEQGDSAMYLCASSTQHRETQYFGPGTRLLVL.

This clone was observed once. The rearrangement uses TRBV28 and TRBJ2-2; D not certain. The CDR3 loop spans 15 amino acids. Germline loops: CDR1 MDHEN, CDR2 SYDVKM. Trimming left V 5 bases short and J 5 bases short, with 15 bases between. The chain's CDR3 is CASSPPDVVTGELFF. The CDR3 coding sequence is TGTGCCAGCAGTCCACCTGACGTAGTTACCGGGGAGCTGTTTTTT.

The chain employs TRBV27 and TRBJ2-1, with a tentative D call TRBD2 (6 bases). The CDR3 runs 15 residues. In germline, CDR1 is MNHEY, CDR2 SMNVEV (reference sequence). V dropped 1 base and J dropped 2 bases, with 9 bases sitting between them. CDR3 bases: TGTGCCAGCAGTTTATGGGGGACTGCCTACAATGAGCAGTTCTTC. Its translation: CASSLWGTAYNEQFF.

The chain uses TRBV25-1 and TRBJ1-1, with 8 bases identical to TRBD1. V was clipped by 6 bases and J by 1 base; unmatched bases: 4. The germline CDR1 and CDR2 sequences are MGHDK and SYGVNS. The CDR3 extends over 14 amino acids. The CDR3, as DNA: TGTGCCAGCAGCCCCACAGGGGGGAACACTGAAGCTTTCTTT. Translated, it gives CASSPTGGNTEAFF.

A single count supports this clone. The V and J genes are TRBV25-1 and TRBJ1-4, with D hard to call. V lost 7 bases to trimming and J lost 8 bases, with 14 bases between them. Germline CDR1 MGHDK, CDR2 SYGVNS. The CDR3 contains 13 residues. The CDR3 loop is CASISSLGEKLFF. As DNA, the CDR3 is TGTGCCAGCATATCCAGTCTTGGAGAAAAACTGTTTTTT. The variable domain in full, with the rest retrieved from reference TRBV25-1 and TRBJ1-4, is EADIYQTPRYLVIGTGKKITLECSQTMGHDKMYWYQQDPGMELHLIHYSYGVNSTEKGDLSSESTVSRIRTEHFPLTLESARPSHTSQYLCASISSLGEKLFFGSGTQLSVL.

CDR3 residues: CASSRTVVYTF. CDR3 sequence (DNA): TGTGCCAGCAGTAGGACAGTTGTCTACACCTTC. The chain joins TRBV2 to TRBJ1-2; a weak D match, TRBD1 (6 bases). The CDR3 has 11 amino acids. Looked up from germline, CDR1 is SNHLY and CDR2 is FYNNEI. V gave up 5 bases and J gave up 10 bases, with 11 bases separating them.

The V call is TRBV18, the J call TRBJ1-1; D might be TRBD1 (6 bases). Germline loops: CDR1 KGHSH, CDR2 LQKENI. Trimming shortened V by 8 bases and J by 7 bases, and 14 bases separated the two germline ends. The CDR3 consists of 12 residues. CDR3 in amino acids: CASQQGESEAFF. The CDR3 DNA sequence: TGTGCCAGCCAACAGGGAGAAAGTGAAGCTTTCTTT. Full variable domain (outside the CDR3, taken from reference TRBV18 and TRBJ1-1): NAGVMQNPRHLVRRRGQEARLRCSPMKGHSHVYWYRQLPEEGLKFMVYLQKENIIDESGMPKERFSAEFPKEGPSILRIQQVVRGDSAAYFCASQQGESEAFFGQGTRLTVV.

V usage is TRBV6-4 and J usage is TRBJ2-2; D unresolved. The CDR3 is made up of 14 amino acids. In germline, CDR1 is MRHNA, CDR2 SNTAGT. Trimming shortened V by 6 bases and J by 2 bases, and 10 bases separated the two germline ends. The CDR3 loop is CASRRAPNTGELFF. The CDR3 DNA follows: TGTGCCAGCAGACGAGCGCCTAACACCGGGGAGCTGTTTTTT.

The rearrangement joins TRBV5-1 to TRBJ2-1; D possibly uses TRBD1 or TRBD2 (8 bases each). V was clipped by 9 bases and J by 8 bases, with 27 bases between them. The CDR3 has 16 amino acids. Germline V gene sequence: CDR1 SGHRS, CDR2 YFSETQ. The chain's CDR3 is CATAQGASGSEHEQFF. The CDR3 region has the DNA TGCGCCACCGCCCAGGGGGCGAGCGGGAGTGAACATGAGCAGTTCTTC.

The gene calls are TRBV7-2 and TRBJ2-7; D remains unclear. V was pared by 1 base and J by 5 bases, with 12 bases between. The CDR3 is made up of 14 amino acids. Germline lookup yields CDR1 SGHTA and CDR2 FQGNSA. The DNA for the CDR3 is TGTGCCAGCAGCTTAGGCCCCCTTAGTGACGAGCAGTACTTC. This encodes CASSLGPLSDEQYF.

The count of this clone is one. The rearrangement uses TRBV7-9 and TRBJ2-2, with no clear D. Looked up from germline, CDR1 is SEHNR and CDR2 is FQNEAQ (reference sequence). This CDR3 is built from 13 residues. V was shortened by 6 bases and J by 1 base, with 6 bases between the two germline ends. CDR3 residues: CASRRRNTGELFF. DNA of the CDR3: TGTGCCAGCAGACGACGGAACACCGGGGAGCTGTTTTTT.

This clone appeared once. The genes are TRBV6-1 and TRBJ2-1, with D perhaps TRBD2 (7 bases). The CDR3 spans 16 residues. Germline V gene sequence: CDR1 MNHNS, CDR2 SASEGT. The V end was cut by 5 bases, the J end by 8 bases, with 22 bases between. The CDR3: CASSKDWRGGLYEQFF. CDR3 DNA sequence: TGTGCCAGCAGTAAAGATTGGAGGGGGGGATTATATGAGCAGTTCTTC.

This clone was observed a handful of times. This chain connects TRBV6-5 to TRBJ1-2; TRBD1 agrees at 8 bases. The CDR3 length is 15 residues. The V and J ends lost 4 bases and 2 bases, in that order; junction bases with no gene match: 6. The germline V gene has CDR1 MNHEY and CDR2 SVGAGI. The CDR3 sequence: CASSSGQGINYGYTF. CDR3 DNA: TGTGCCAGCAGTTCTGGACAGGGAATAAACTATGGCTACACCTTC.

As concerns this clone: Other DNA sequences in this sample translate to the same CDR3. This sequence joins TRBV7-2 and TRBJ2-1; 8 bases map to TRBD2. V lost 4 bases and J lost 4; bases outside the gene matches: 6. The CDR3 extends over 15 amino acids. The germline CDR1 and CDR2 sequences are SGHTA and FQGNSA. CDR3 coding DNA: TGTGCCAGCAGCTCCCAGGGACTAGGATACAATGAGCAGTTCTTC. Translation gives CASSSQGLGYNEQFF. Full variable domain (outside the CDR3, taken from reference TRBV7-2 and TRBJ2-1): GAGVSQSPSNKVTEKGKDVELRCDPISGHTALYWYRQSLGQGLEFLIYFQGNSAPDKSGLPSDRFSAERTGGSVSTLTIQRTQQEDSAVYLCASSSQGLGYNEQFFGPGTRLTVL.